The present T cell receptor (beta chain) was sequenced within a study of blood T cell repertoires in COVID-19 (dated by TCRdb to 2018 to 2020). About the full investigation: The collaborator samples originated in the United States, Italy and Spain and spanned the acute and convalescent phases of COVID-19. HLA class I and class II types, where available, came from metadata supplied by the sample provider rather than from assay-based typing. Samples came from the ongoing ImmuneRACE study (first 160 participants) plus 1,254 subjects from 6 global collaborators. The repertoires were made available in a free public database intended to serve as a resource for research on the immune response to SARS-CoV-2. The prospective study material was composed of cDNA or gDNA derived from T cells, B-cell-depleted T cells, or PBMCs. The dataset comprised deeply sampled blood TCRbeta repertoires from subjects exposed to, actively infected with, or recovered from COVID-19. A de-identified subject ID, COVID-19 status, age in years and sex were almost always included in the sample metadata.

Participants in the prospective study were enrolled through a virtual design, were aged about 18 to 100 years, and lived in approximately 25 United States geographic areas. Cohort assignment in the prospective study relied on participant-reported clinical history from a screening survey and a study questionnaire. Exposed participants had been in contact, within 2 weeks of entering the study, with a person who had a PCR-confirmed or clinician-diagnosed case of COVID-19. In the prospective study, mobile phlebotomists collected whole blood, serum and a nasopharyngeal or oropharyngeal swab from each participant. Participants in the prospective study had the option to provide additional blood draws and questionnaires over a roughly two-month period. Before DNA extraction, prospective study blood samples were shipped either frozen or at room temperature. The table lists this clone with a few counts. It has no known antigen specificity. The input lacks base qualities; no much larger clone sits a single base away.

Findings and caveats that apply to the study as a whole: The amount of clinical and demographic metadata varied by source and participant and was provided uncurated.

The germline ends are 11 bases apart after V is trimmed by 10 bases and J by 1 base. Per the germline V gene, SNHLY is the CDR1 and FYNNEI is the CDR2. Reading from cysteine to phenylalanine, the CDR3 counts 12 amino acids. CDR3 DNA is the only sequence kept; it has 36 bases, read in frame from the first base. TCRbeta CDR3 regions were amplified from genomic DNA using the immunoSEQ Assay, a bias-controlled multiplex PCR. In the paper's pipeline: The number of nucleated cells in each sample was estimated by amplification of reference gene primers within the assay. Sequence reads were collapsed and filtered to measure the absolute abundance of every unique TCRbeta CDR3 rearrangement. For each sample, productive Simpson clonality was calculated as the square root of Simpson's diversity index across productive rearrangements. The table was pulled from immuneACCESS by TCRdb, which kept in-frame rearrangements only. Such tables lose some clones; where checked, under half of the loss comes from unresolved V genes, and the rest has no known cause. The V and J calls and clone size come from that table; D and trimming were worked out from the DNA. Here the sample has 350,000 to 400,000 clones; about 89% occur a single time. Together, the top ten hold about 0.9% of the sample.

This sequence originates from a woman between 40 and 50 years old who had been exposed to COVID-19. Sequenced: PBMCs or T cells enriched from blood (not recorded which). The rearrangement joined TRBV2 to TRBJ2-7, with the D gene not clear enough to name. The DNA sequence is given as TGTGCCATCACCTCGAGGTCCTACGAGCAGTACTTC. It codes for CAITSRSYEQYF.